These 14 T cell receptor beta chains share one sample of origin, sequenced in a study of blood T cell repertoires in COVID-19. Measured with immunoSEQ multiplex PCR; TCRdb has only the in-frame clones, and not every one. In the table there are some 38,000 clones, around 82% of which are singletons. Sequenced input: peripheral blood. These receptors were taken from a man between 65 and 79 years old with acute or convalescent COVID-19.

This chain connects TRBV7-9 to TRBJ2-1, with 9 bases matching TRBD2. Germline-derived CDR1 and CDR2 are SEHNR and FQNEAQ (reference sequence). The junction had 13 bases not matched to a gene; V was cut back by 5 bases and J by 8 bases. This CDR3 comprises 16 residues. The CDR3 loop reads CASSGPTSGLMHEQFF. The CDR3 DNA reads as TGTGCCAGCAGCGGCCCGACTAGCGGCTTGATGCATGAGCAGTTCTTC.

The CDR3 loop is CASSFLLLADSYNEQFF. CDR3 sequence (DNA): TGTGCCAGCAGCTTCTTGTTACTAGCGGACTCCTACAATGAGCAGTTCTTC. The chain couples TRBV5-6 to TRBJ2-1; 8 bases fit TRBD2. V was pared by 2 bases and J by 0 bases, with 7 bases of the junction left unmatched. This CDR3 is 17 amino acids long. The V gene's germline CDR1 is SGHDT and CDR2 YYEEEE.

V gene TRBV19 combines with J gene TRBJ2-7, with D perhaps matching TRBD1 (5 bases). CDR3 length: 10 amino acids. V was clipped by 8 bases and J by 11 bases, with 13 bases between them. In germline, CDR1 is LNHDA, CDR2 SQIVND (reference sequence). DNA for the CDR3: TGTGCCAGTGTGGGTTTACAGGAGTACTTC. Its translation is CASVGLQEYF.

The chain is built from TRBV6-6 and TRBJ1-3; tentatively, D is TRBD1 (5 bases). The CDR3 has 12 residues. The V and J ends lost 7 bases and 11 bases respectively, with 15 bases between them. From germline, CDR1 is MNHNY and CDR2 SVGAGI (reference sequence). DNA of the CDR3: TGTGCCAGCACCCCTGGTGGGGGGGCCATATATTTT. It translates to CASTPGGGAIYF.

The chain is built from TRBV9 and TRBJ1-2; 7 bases align to TRBD1. The germline gives CDR1 SGDLS, CDR2 YYNGEE. This CDR3 comprises 16 residues. The trim removed 0 bases at V and 2 bases at J, leaving 7 bases unmatched. This CDR3 is CASSVGQGFKNYGYTF. In DNA, the CDR3 is TGTGCCAGCAGCGTAGGACAGGGCTTTAAGAACTATGGCTACACCTTC.

The chain carries TRBV29-1 and TRBJ1-1; D may be TRBD1 (6 bases). The germline CDR1 and CDR2 sequences are SQVTM and ANQGSEA. Trimming removed 1 base at V and 0 bases at J, with 18 bases between. The CDR3 contains 17 residues. CDR3 DNA: TGCAGCGTTGAAGGTTCTCTAGGACAGCCCATGAACACTGAAGCTTTCTTT. Its translation is CSVEGSLGQPMNTEAFF. The variable domain in full, with the rest retrieved from reference TRBV29-1 and TRBJ1-1, is SAVISQKPSRDICQRGTSLTIQCQVDSQVTMMFWYRQQPGQSLTLIATANQGSEATYESGFVIDKFPISRPNLTFSTLTVSNMSPEDSSIYLCSVEGSLGQPMNTEAFFGQGTRLTVV.

This clone appeared once. This chain connects TRBV19 to TRBJ1-1; D not certain. The CDR3 is 11 residues long. Trimming removed 10 bases at V and 11 bases at J, with 17 bases between. CDR1 is LNHDA and CDR2 is SQIVND in the germline V gene (reference sequence). The CDR3 is CATQSGWSAFF. The CDR3 coding sequence is TGTGCCACCCAGTCCGGGTGGTCGGCTTTCTTT.

The chain couples TRBV6-5 to TRBJ2-5; the D gene is possibly TRBD1 (6 bases). The germline V and J ends were trimmed by 6 bases and 3 bases, with 14 bases remaining between them. This CDR3 region has 14 residues. CDR1 is MNHEY, CDR2 SVGAGI, per germline. The CDR3 loop is CASSLMTGKETQYF. CDR3 sequence (DNA): TGTGCCAGCAGCCTGATGACAGGCAAAGAGACCCAGTACTTC.

The rearrangement uses TRBV18 and TRBJ1-3, with D possibly being TRBD1 (5 bases). CDR1 is KGHSH, CDR2 LQKENI, per germline. The length of the CDR3 is 13 residues. V gave up 1 base and J gave up 7 bases, with 8 bases separating them. CDR3 in amino acids: CASSPQKGNTIYF. The CDR3 DNA follows: TGTGCCAGCTCACCACAAAAGGGGAACACCATATATTTT.

The chain couples TRBV4-3 to TRBJ1-2, with 8 nucleotides matching TRBD1. The trim removed 1 base at V and 7 bases at J, leaving 8 bases unmatched. The germline V gene encodes CDR1 LGHNA and CDR2 YSLEER. The CDR3 covers 15 residues. The DNA for the CDR3 is TGCGCCAGCAGCCAAGTGGCGCAGGGGGCGCCTGGCTACACCTTC. Translated: CASSQVAQGAPGYTF.

The chain employs TRBV27 and TRBJ2-3, with TRBD2 matching 10 bases. The CDR3 length is 17 residues. The germline gives CDR1 MNHEY, CDR2 SMNVEV (reference sequence). V was clipped by 5 bases and J by 0 bases; unmatched bases: 8. CDR3 nucleotide sequence: TGTGCCAGCAGTCTCATAGCGGGAGGTTTCAGCACAGATACGCAGTATTTT. It translates to CASSLIAGGFSTDTQYF.

The V gene is TRBV28, the J gene TRBJ1-3, with 8 bases lining up with TRBD1. V was clipped by 6 bases and J by 3 bases; unmatched bases: 13. There are 17 residues in the CDR3. Per germline, CDR1 MDHEN and CDR2 SYDVKM. DNA for the CDR3: TGTGCCAGCAGCCGACCGCCGGGACAGGCTATTGGAAACACCATATATTTT. Encoded protein: CASSRPPGQAIGNTIYF.

The chain has TRBV4-1 and TRBJ2-7; 11 bases line up with TRBD1. Germline V gene lookup returns CDR1 MGHRA and CDR2 YSYEKL. CDR3 length equals 14 residues. Germline trimming cut 3 bases from V and 2 bases from J; bases unmatched to any gene: 0. In DNA, the CDR3 is TGCGCCAGCAGCCAGGGACAGGGGGCCTACGAGCAGTACTTC. Translated, it gives CASSQGQGAYEQYF.

This clone was observed a few times. The rearrangement links TRBV6-2 or TRBV6-3 to TRBJ1-1; D may be TRBD1 (5 bases). This CDR3 is built from 15 residues. Germline V lookup: CDR1 MNHEY, CDR2 SVGEGT. V was cut by 2 bases and J by 3 bases, with 13 bases left in between. The CDR3 spells CASSYAGEGHTEAFF. CDR3 DNA sequence: TGTGCCAGCAGTTACGCGGGAGAGGGGCACACTGAAGCTTTCTTT.